One sample yielded the 7 T cell receptor beta chains listed below, sequenced in a study of blood T cell repertoires in COVID-19. Produced via immunoSEQ multiplex PCR; TCRdb's table is partial and in-frame only. This table has approximately 100,000 clones, around 92% appearing once. Specimen: peripheral blood. The receptors shown here come from a man aged 45-65 years with active COVID-19.

The J gene is TRBJ1-2, the V gene TRBV5-1; no clear D gene. Germline CDR1 is SGHRS and CDR2 is YFSETQ. This CDR3 is 13 amino acids long. The V end lost 0 bases, the J end lost 5 bases, and 8 bases lay between the germline ends. CDR3 bases: TGCGCCAGCAGCTTGGGTGGGGAGTATGGCTACACCTTC. This gives the protein CASSLGGEYGYTF.

The genes are TRBV5-1 and TRBJ2-7; TRBD2 agrees at 12 bases. There are 17 residues in the CDR3. Per germline, CDR1 SGHRS and CDR2 YFSETQ. V lost 0 bases to trimming and J lost 0 bases; unmatched junction nucleotides: 4. In nucleotides, the CDR3 is TGCGCCAGCAGCTTGGGGACTAGCGGGGTCAGCTCCTACGAGCAGTACTTC. Translating it yields CASSLGTSGVSSYEQYF. Together with reference TRBV5-1 and TRBJ2-7, the CDR3 gives the full variable domain: KAGVTQTPRYLIKTRGQQVTLSCSPISGHRSVSWYQQTPGQGLQFLFEYFSETQRNKGNFPGRFSGRQFSNSRSEMNVSTLELGDSALYLCASSLGTSGVSSYEQYFGPGTRLTVT.

This chain uses TRBV5-1 with TRBJ2-3, with D perhaps TRBD2 (5 bases). Trimming left V 2 bases short and J 2 bases short, with 9 bases between. CDR1 SGHRS and CDR2 YFSETQ come from the germline V gene. The length of the CDR3 is 14 residues. CDR3 protein: CASSFEGYTDTQYF. The CDR3 bases are TGCGCCAGCAGCTTCGAGGGATACACAGATACGCAGTATTTT.

The sample holds one count of this clone. CDR3 sequence: CASSLSGSSYNEQFF. Here the CDR3 DNA reads TGTGCCAGCAGCTTAAGCGGGAGCTCCTACAATGAGCAGTTCTTC. The rearrangement joins TRBV7-9 to TRBJ2-1; 8 bases match TRBD2. Germline CDR1 reads SEHNR; CDR2 reads FQNEAQ (reference sequence). The CDR3 runs to 15 residues. Unmatched junction bases numbered 0, after V lost 2 bases and J lost 0 bases.

This chain uses TRBV5-1 with TRBJ2-3, with a weak D call TRBD1 (6 bases). Deletions cut 3 bases from V and 4 bases from J, with 15 bases between. The CDR3 runs 15 residues. Per germline, CDR1 SGHRS and CDR2 YFSETQ. The CDR3 DNA reads TGCGCCAGCAGCTCCTTAGGACAGTCGGCAGATACGCAGTATTTT. Amino acids: CASSSLGQSADTQYF.

The gene calls are TRBV9 and TRBJ2-7; D might be TRBD2 (5 bases). CDR1 is SGDLS, CDR2 YYNGEE, per germline. The V end lost 0 bases, the J end lost 5 bases, and 15 bases lay between the germline ends. The CDR3 consists of 15 residues. In DNA form, the CDR3 reads TGTGCCAGCAGCGTAGGAAGAGGGCCTATCGACGAGCAGTACTTC. It specifies CASSVGRGPIDEQYF.

This clone was detected only a few times. The chain has TRBV2 and TRBJ2-7; TRBD2 matches at 8 bases. V trimming: 6 bases; J trimming: 0 bases; junction bases outside the gene matches: 7. The CDR3 consists of 15 residues. The germline V gene encodes CDR1 SNHLY and CDR2 FYNNEI. CDR3 in amino acids: CASRTPGTSSYEQYF. The CDR3 bases are TGTGCCAGCAGGACCCCGGGGACTAGCTCCTACGAGCAGTACTTC.